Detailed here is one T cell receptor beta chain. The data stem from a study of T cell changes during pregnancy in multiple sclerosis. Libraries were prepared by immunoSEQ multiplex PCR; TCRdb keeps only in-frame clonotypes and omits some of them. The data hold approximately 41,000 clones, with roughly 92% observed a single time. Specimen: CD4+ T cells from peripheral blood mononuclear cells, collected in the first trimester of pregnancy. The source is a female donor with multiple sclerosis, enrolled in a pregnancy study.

Here the CDR3 reads CASSSLGFQATEAFF. CDR3 nucleotide sequence: TGTGCCAGCAGTTCCCTGGGTTTTCAGGCCACTGAAGCTTTCTTT. V and J are TRBV27 and TRBJ1-1; no clear D. V was trimmed by 4 bases and J by 4 bases, leaving 16 bases between them. Germline loops: CDR1 MNHEY, CDR2 SMNVEV (reference sequence). The CDR3 extends over 15 amino acids.